A selection of T cell receptor beta chains follows, all from one sample in a study of HIV-infected patients and healthy controls. TCRdb reanalysed the 5' RACE reads using MiXCR and keeps one entry per CDR3 protein. The sample includes about 2,100 distinct CDR3 sequences, approximately 15% of them seen just once. Specimen: blood, collected during antiretroviral therapy. The receptors derive from an adult with HIV infection. The CDR3 runs from the conserved cysteine through the conserved F or W. The D gene is left open where the match is weak. Clone size is given for some rows only: seen once, a few or many times, or a class if the clone is expanded.

d_gene | abundance | j_gene | v_gene | CDR3aa | CDR3nt
. | large | TRBJ1-1 | TRBV12-3/TRBV12-4 | CASTLGVQVAEAFF | TGTGCCAGCACCTTGGGGGTTCAAGTTGCTGAAGCTTTCTTT
. | medium-sized | TRBJ1-1 | TRBV29-1 | CSVATGRNTEAFF | TGCAGCGTTGCTACAGGCCGGAACACTGAAGCTTTCTTT
. | medium-sized | TRBJ2-6 | TRBV12-3/TRBV12-4 | CASSFSAGVASGANVLTF | TGTGCCAGCAGTTTCTCTGCAGGGGTGGCTTCTGGGGCCAACGTCCTGACTTTC
. | . | TRBJ2-5 | TRBV29-1 | CSVRASDTQGAQYF | TGCAGCGTGAGGGCTAGCGACACCCAAGGGGCCCAGTACTTC
. | medium-sized | TRBJ1-4 | TRBV19 | CASSASFATNEKLFF | TGTGCCAGTAGTGCAAGTTTTGCAACTAATGAAAAACTGTTTTTT
. | medium-sized | TRBJ1-1 | TRBV7-2 | CASSLVRGLNTEAFF | TGTGCCAGCAGCTTAGTTCGGGGACTGAACACTGAAGCTTTCTTT
. | few | TRBJ2-1 | TRBV12-3/TRBV12-4 | CASSPRAREQFF | TGTGCCAGCAGCCCTCGGGCCAGAGAGCAGTTCTTC
TRBD2 | medium-sized | TRBJ2-3 | TRBV4-2 | CASSQISSGYTDTQYF | TGTGCCAGCAGCCAAATCTCTAGCGGGTACACAGATACGCAGTATTTT
TRBD2 | few | TRBJ2-1 | TRBV5-1 | CASRLAGVPYNEQFF | TGCGCCAGCAGACTAGCGGGAGTCCCCTACAATGAGCAGTTCTTC
. | few | TRBJ1-2 | TRBV5-6 | CASSFLTAGYTF | TGTGCCAGCAGCTTCCTGACAGCTGGCTACACCTTC
. | medium-sized | TRBJ2-7 | TRBV9 | CASSARGTARTYEQYF | TGTGCCAGCAGCGCCCGGGGGACAGCCCGAACCTACGAGCAGTACTTC
TRBD2 | medium-sized | TRBJ2-3 | TRBV5-4 | CASSLRAGGTDTQYF | TGTGCCAGCAGCCTCAGAGCGGGGGGCACAGATACGCAGTATTTT
TRBD1 | medium-sized | TRBJ2-3 | TRBV20-1 | CSASTRDRGSDTQYF | TGCAGTGCTAGTACCCGGGACAGGGGCTCAGATACGCAGTATTTT
TRBD2 | large | TRBJ2-1 | TRBV27 | CASSFLAGSSYNEQFF | TGTGCCAGCAGTTTCTTAGCGGGGAGCTCCTACAATGAGCAGTTCTTC
. | medium-sized | TRBJ2-7 | TRBV4-3 | CASSQDRANPSYEQYF | TGCGCCAGCAGCCAAGATCGGGCTAATCCATCCTACGAGCAGTACTTC
. | medium-sized | TRBJ2-1 | TRBV14 | CASSQERAAYNEQFF | TGTGCCAGCAGCCAAGAAAGGGCTGCCTACAATGAGCAGTTCTTC
. | large | TRBJ1-5 | TRBV18 | CASSPGTSNQPQHF | TGTGCCAGCTCACCAGGCACTAGCAATCAGCCCCAGCATTTT
. | medium-sized | TRBJ1-1 | TRBV5-1 | CASSFGQGLRTEAFF | TGCGCCAGCAGCTTCGGTCAGGGGCTGAGGACTGAAGCTTTCTTT
. | large | TRBJ2-6 | TRBV7-7 | CASSHTPGANVLTF | TGTGCTAGCAGCCATACGCCTGGGGCCAACGTCCTGACTTTC
. | many | TRBJ2-7 | TRBV6-2/TRBV6-3 | CASSFSSSYEQYF | TGTGCCAGCAGTTTCTCGAGCTCCTACGAGCAGTACTTC
TRBD2 | medium-sized | TRBJ2-3 | TRBV4-2 | CASSQEASGEADTQYF | TGTGCCAGCAGCCAAGAGGCCAGCGGGGAGGCAGATACGCAGTATTTT
. | few | TRBJ2-1 | TRBV5-4 | CASSLDGPSSYNEQFF | TGTGCCAGCAGCTTGGACGGGCCAAGCTCCTACAATGAGCAGTTCTTC
. | medium-sized | TRBJ2-3 | TRBV7-2 | CASSTGTDTQYF | TGTGCCAGCAGCACGGGAACAGATACGCAGTATTTT
. | large | TRBJ2-7 | TRBV2 | CASSEGFLYEQYF | TGTGCCAGCAGTGAAGGCTTCCTCTACGAGCAGTACTTC
. | medium-sized | TRBJ1-1 | TRBV7-9 | CASSLPPTEAFF | TGTGCCAGCAGCCTCCCCCCCACTGAAGCTTTCTTT
TRBD1 | medium-sized | TRBJ1-4 | TRBV20-1 | CSARAGTANEKLFF | TGCAGTGCTAGAGCCGGGACAGCTAATGAAAAACTGTTTTTT
. | medium-sized | TRBJ1-1 | TRBV30 | CAWSPTGRGAFF | TGTGCCTGGAGTCCGACGGGAAGGGGGGCTTTCTTT
. | medium-sized | TRBJ2-1 | TRBV19 | CASEISRDPGARTYNEQFF | TGTGCCAGCGAAATCTCACGGGATCCGGGAGCGAGAACCTACAATGAGCAGTTCTTC
TRBD1 | medium-sized | TRBJ2-3 | TRBV6-1 | CASSETTGASTDTQYF | TGTGCCAGCAGTGAGACGACAGGGGCTAGCACAGATACGCAGTATTTT
TRBD1 | medium-sized | TRBJ1-1 | TRBV7-2 | CASSPIQGDMAEAFF | TGTGCCAGCAGCCCAATTCAGGGGGATATGGCTGAAGCTTTCTTT
. | medium-sized | TRBJ1-1 | TRBV7-2 | CASSLEQNTEAFF | TGTGCCAGCAGCTTAGAACAGAACACTGAAGCTTTCTTT
. | large | TRBJ1-1 | TRBV9 | CASSVAGLNTEAFF | TGTGCCAGCAGCGTAGCGGGTTTAAACACTGAAGCTTTCTTT
TRBD1 | medium-sized | TRBJ1-4 | TRBV4-2 | CASSQDPQGADNEKLFF | TGTGCCAGCAGCCAAGACCCCCAGGGGGCCGATAATGAAAAACTGTTTTTT
TRBD2 | medium-sized | TRBJ2-1 | TRBV29-1 | CSAVTSGRKYDNEQFF | TGCAGCGCCGTGACTAGCGGGAGGAAATACGACAATGAGCAGTTCTTC
TRBD1 | medium-sized | TRBJ1-4 | TRBV4-2 | CASSPGTAIDATNEKLFF | TGTGCCAGCAGCCCCGGGACAGCCATTGATGCAACTAATGAAAAACTGTTTTTT
. | medium-sized | TRBJ2-3 | TRBV12-3/TRBV12-4 | CASSWLDTQYF | TGTGCCAGCAGTTGGCTGGATACGCAGTATTTT
. | medium-sized | TRBJ2-5 | TRBV5-6 | CASSLRETQYF | TGTGCCAGCAGCTTGCGGGAGACCCAGTACTTC
. | medium-sized | TRBJ1-2 | TRBV4-1 | CASSQDRGYQNYGYTF | TGCGCCAGCAGCCAAGATAGGGGGTACCAGAACTATGGCTACACCTTC
TRBD2 | . | TRBJ2-5 | TRBV5-6 | CASSLVSGSVETQYF | TGTGCCAGCAGCTTGGTTAGCGGGAGTGTCGAGACCCAGTACTTC
TRBD1 | medium-sized | TRBJ2-1 | TRBV6-6 | CASSPRQGVYNEQFF | TGTGCCAGCAGTCCAAGACAGGGGGTCTACAATGAGCAGTTCTTC
. | medium-sized | TRBJ1-1 | TRBV5-1 | CASSLEGDGDTEAFF | TGCGCCAGCAGCTTGGAGGGGGACGGGGACACTGAAGCTTTCTTT
. | medium-sized | TRBJ1-1 | TRBV6-1 | CASSEGANTEAFF | TGTGCCAGCAGTGAAGGGGCGAACACTGAAGCTTTCTTT
TRBD1 | medium-sized | TRBJ1-1 | TRBV12-3/TRBV12-4 | CASSRDRARAEAFF | TGTGCCAGCAGCCGGGACAGGGCTAGGGCTGAAGCTTTCTTT
. | medium-sized | TRBJ1-1 | TRBV7-3 | CASSPEGLLNTEAFF | TGTGCCAGCAGCCCCGAGGGACTTCTGAACACTGAAGCTTTCTTT
TRBD2 | medium-sized | TRBJ2-1 | TRBV2 | CASRGGTSGNEQFF | TGTGCCAGCAGGGGAGGGACTAGCGGCAATGAGCAGTTCTTC